Following are 12 T cell receptor beta chains from one sample sequenced in a study of identical twins. In TCRdb, the 5' RACE reads were re-called with MiXCR into one record per CDR3 protein. The sample has around 670,000 distinct CDR3 sequences; approximately 6% are singletons. Sequencing used naive T cells sorted from blood. The receptor set was obtained from a man aged 18 to 30 in good health.

This chain's CDR3 is CASSQAWVQETQYF. CDR3 coding DNA: TGTGCCAGCAGCCAAGCTTGGGTGCAGGAGACCCAGTACTTC. V and J are TRBV11-2 and TRBJ2-5; D remains ambiguous. Germline CDR1 reads SGHAT; CDR2 reads FQNNGV. The CDR3 runs to 14 residues. Trimming removed 5 bases at V and 5 bases at J, with 15 bases between.

The V gene is TRBV5-1, the J gene TRBJ2-1; the match to TRBD2 covers 8 bases. Germline trimming cut 4 bases from V and 4 bases from J; bases unmatched to any gene: 13. CDR1 is SGHRS and CDR2 is YFSETQ in the germline V gene. The CDR3 loop spans 17 amino acids. The CDR3 loop reads CASSAHPTSGIYNEQFF. The CDR3 nucleotides are TGCGCCAGCAGCGCACACCCCACTAGCGGAATTTACAATGAGCAGTTCTTC.

Many counts were recorded for this clonotype. The chain uses TRBV7-2 and TRBJ2-3, with D possibly TRBD1 on 6 matching bases. The V end lost 7 bases, the J end lost 0 bases, and 14 bases lay between the germline ends. Germline CDR1 reads SGHTA; CDR2 reads FQGNSA. This CDR3 is 15 amino acids long. The CDR3 DNA reads TGTGCCAGCACCAAGGACAGTGCTAGCACAGATACGCAGTATTTT. Protein sequence: CASTKDSASTDTQYF.

This clonotype was seen at least ten times. The rearrangement joins TRBV4-3 to TRBJ2-5; 12 bases line up with TRBD2. The germline gives CDR1 LGHNA, CDR2 YSLEER. Unmatched junction bases numbered 2, after V lost 2 bases and J lost 1 base. The CDR3 is 16 amino acids. DNA of the CDR3: TGCGCCAGCAGCCAACTAGCGGGAGGGCCCCAAGAGACCCAGTACTTC. Protein: CASSQLAGGPQETQYF.

This clonotype was picked up many times. V gene TRBV12-3 or TRBV12-4 combines with J gene TRBJ2-2; D remains unclear. V shed 2 bases and J shed 6 bases, with 4 bases lying between them. The CDR3 runs 12 residues. CDR3 sequence reads: CASSLYPGELFF. DNA of the CDR3: TGTGCCAGCAGTTTATATCCCGGGGAGCTGTTTTTT.

This clonotype was detected many times. The chain carries TRBV6-1 and TRBJ2-3, with 7 bases fitting TRBD2. The CDR3 covers 14 residues. The J segment lost 3 bases and the V segment lost 6 bases, leaving 6 bases of the junction unmatched. CDR1 is MNHNS, CDR2 SASEGT, per germline. The CDR3 nucleotides read TGTGCCAGCAGAAAAGCGGGACGAACAGATACGCAGTATTTT. This codes for CASRKAGRTDTQYF.

This clonotype was observed at least ten times. The chain combines TRBV4-2 with TRBJ2-7; tentatively, D is TRBD2 (6 bases). Germline-derived CDR1 and CDR2 are LGHNA and YNFKEQ. This CDR3 contains 14 residues. Trimming pared 1 base from V and 2 bases from J, leaving 9 bases between. The CDR3 loop is CASSQVPGAYEQYF. As DNA, the CDR3 is TGTGCCAGCAGCCAAGTTCCGGGAGCCTACGAGCAGTACTTC.

This clonotype was recorded many times. The V call is TRBV29-1, the J call TRBJ2-1; D uncertain. The CDR3 has 11 residues. V lost 4 bases, J lost 4 bases, and 5 bases lay in between. The germline CDR1 and CDR2 sequences are SQVTM and ANQGSEA. The CDR3 protein is CSVAEYNEQFF. As DNA, the CDR3 is TGCAGCGTTGCCGAATACAATGAGCAGTTCTTC.

The chain employs TRBV3-1 and TRBJ2-7; D unclear. The V end lost 0 bases, the J end lost 5 bases, and 8 bases lay between the germline ends. The CDR3 loop spans 13 amino acids. In germline, CDR1 is LGHDT, CDR2 YNNKEL (reference sequence). The CDR3 loop is CASSQDPSNEQYV. The CDR3 DNA follows: TGTGCCAGCAGCCAAGATCCTAGTAACGAGCAGTACGTC.

This clonotype was found many times. V and J are TRBV24-1 and TRBJ2-6; the D is unclear. The CDR3 has 16 amino acids. V shed 1 base and J shed 0 bases, with 6 bases lying between them. The germline gives CDR1 KGHDR, CDR2 SFDVKD. This CDR3 is CATSDFSASGANVLTF. CDR3 DNA sequence: TGTGCCACCAGTGATTTTTCCGCCTCTGGGGCCAACGTCCTGACTTTC.

This clonotype was seen repeatedly, ten times or more. The chain couples TRBV5-1 to TRBJ2-3; 15 positions agree with TRBD2. The V gene end was trimmed by 3 bases and the J gene end by 1 base; junction bases not matched to a gene: 9. This CDR3 spans 19 amino acids. Germline assignment: CDR1 SGHRS and CDR2 YFSETQ. The CDR3 loop reads CASSYTRTSGRAGTDTQYF. CDR3 DNA: TGCGCCAGCAGCTATACCAGGACTAGCGGGAGGGCCGGCACAGATACGCAGTATTTT.

This clonotype was recorded many times. This chain uses TRBV6-1 with TRBJ1-1; D gene ambiguous. V lost 7 bases and J 4 bases, leaving 13 bases between the germline ends. In germline, CDR1 is MNHNS, CDR2 SASEGT. This CDR3 is built from 13 residues. The CDR3 bases are TGTGCCAGCAATCGGCCGGCGGGCACTGAAGCTTTCTTT. This translates into CASNRPAGTEAFF.